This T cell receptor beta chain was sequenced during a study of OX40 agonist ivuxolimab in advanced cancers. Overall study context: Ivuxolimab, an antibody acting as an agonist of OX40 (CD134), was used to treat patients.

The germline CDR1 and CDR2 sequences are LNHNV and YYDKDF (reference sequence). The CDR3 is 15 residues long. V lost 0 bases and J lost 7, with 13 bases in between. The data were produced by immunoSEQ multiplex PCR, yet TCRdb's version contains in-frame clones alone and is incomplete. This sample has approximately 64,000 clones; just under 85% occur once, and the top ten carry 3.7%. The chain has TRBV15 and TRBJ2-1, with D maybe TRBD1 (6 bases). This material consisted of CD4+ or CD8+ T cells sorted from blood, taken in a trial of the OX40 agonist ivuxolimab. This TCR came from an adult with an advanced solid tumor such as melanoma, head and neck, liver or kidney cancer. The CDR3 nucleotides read TGTGCCACCAGCAGAGATCTGGGCAGGGGAAATGAGCAGTTCTTC. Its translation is CATSRDLGRGNEQFF.